This TCR beta chain was recovered during a study of cytotoxic CD8 clonotypes in ibrutinib-treated CLL. Study-wide results and limits: Progressing and sustained-remission patients had different sampling times. Clonality correlated strongly with circulating CD8+ T cells and exceeded age-matched healthy donors at baseline. Public clonotypes, found uncommonly, either contracted or stayed stable on treatment.

Concerning this clone: Antigen unknown.

Deletions cut 0 bases from V and 7 bases from J, with 12 bases between. The V gene's germline CDR1 is LGHNT and CDR2 FRNRAP. This CDR3 region has 15 residues. Deep sequencing aimed at 1 in 200,000 to 1 in 1 million T cells' resolution. Clones were sequenced by immunoSEQ multiplex PCR, and TCRdb holds only the in-frame ones, with some missing. There are over 250,000 clones in the sample; around 69% occur only once, and about 5% lies in the top ten. This chain connects TRBV12-5 to TRBJ1-4; D remains ambiguous. Sequenced material: PBMCs, taken at disease progression, from a patient treated with ibrutinib. The sequence derives from a human donor with chronic lymphocytic leukemia. CDR3 coding DNA: TGTGCTAGTGGTTTGGTACGGAAGAGTCTTGAAAAACTGTTTTTT. This codes for CASGLVRKSLEKLFF.